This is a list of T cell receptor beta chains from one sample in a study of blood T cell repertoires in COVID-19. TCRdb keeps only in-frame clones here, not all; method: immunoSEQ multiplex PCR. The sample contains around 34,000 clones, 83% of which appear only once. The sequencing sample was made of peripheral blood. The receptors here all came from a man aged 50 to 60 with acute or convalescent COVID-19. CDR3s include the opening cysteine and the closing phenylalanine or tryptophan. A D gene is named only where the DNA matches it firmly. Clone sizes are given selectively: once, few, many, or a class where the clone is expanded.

CDR3nt: TGCGCCAGCAGCATCGCATTCGGACAGGGAACGAACACTGAAGCTTTCTTT
CDR3aa: CASSIAFGQGTNTEAFF
d_gene: TRBD1
v_gene: TRBV5-1
j_gene: TRBJ1-1
abundance: once

CDR3nt: TGTGCCAGCAGCGGCGGTTCCTACGAGCAGTACTTC
CDR3aa: CASSGGSYEQYF
d_gene: NA
v_gene: TRBV5-6
j_gene: TRBJ2-7
abundance: NA

CDR3nt: TGTGCCAGTAGTTCTCAGACTAGCGGGAGTGCAGATACGCAGTATTTT
CDR3aa: CASSSQTSGSADTQYF
d_gene: TRBD2
v_gene: TRBV19
j_gene: TRBJ2-3
abundance: NA

CDR3nt: TGTGCCAGCAGCTCGACAGGGGGCTACACCGGGGAGCTGTTTTTT
CDR3aa: CASSSTGGYTGELFF
d_gene: TRBD1
v_gene: TRBV5-8
j_gene: TRBJ2-2
abundance: medium-sized

CDR3nt: TGTGCCAGCAGCCACAGGGTGGGGGAGCTGTTTTTT
CDR3aa: CASSHRVGELFF
d_gene: NA
v_gene: TRBV5-5
j_gene: TRBJ2-2
abundance: few

CDR3nt: TGTGCCAGCAGACCCAGGGGGCCCGGGACTGAAGCTTTCTTT
CDR3aa: CASRPRGPGTEAFF
d_gene: TRBD1
v_gene: TRBV7-8
j_gene: TRBJ1-1
abundance: few

CDR3nt: TGTGCCAGCAGCTTAGGGGGGGGAGTGGAGCAGTACTTC
CDR3aa: CASSLGGGVEQYF
d_gene: TRBD2
v_gene: TRBV7-8
j_gene: TRBJ2-7
abundance: few

CDR3nt: TGTGCCAGCAGCCCCCCCGACAGCTACACCATATATTTT
CDR3aa: CASSPPDSYTIYF
d_gene: NA
v_gene: TRBV7-6
j_gene: TRBJ1-3
abundance: NA

CDR3nt: TGTGCCAGCAGTGGGGCCGGGGACAGATCTAACTATGGCTACACCTTC
CDR3aa: CASSGAGDRSNYGYTF
d_gene: TRBD1
v_gene: TRBV27
j_gene: TRBJ1-2
abundance: NA

CDR3nt: TGTGCCAGCAATACCCCGACAGGGGGAACCTACGAGCAGTACTTC
CDR3aa: CASNTPTGGTYEQYF
d_gene: TRBD1
v_gene: TRBV2
j_gene: TRBJ2-7
abundance: NA

CDR3nt: TGTGCCAGCAGCCAAGAAGGGACATCTCCTGGCTACACCTTC
CDR3aa: CASSQEGTSPGYTF
d_gene: NA
v_gene: TRBV3-1/TRBV3-2
j_gene: TRBJ1-2
abundance: NA

CDR3nt: TGTGCCAGCAGCAAACTCCCCGGACAGGCCCGCCCTAAAAGCTCCTACAATGAGCAGTTCTTC
CDR3aa: CASSKLPGQARPKSSYNEQFF
d_gene: NA
v_gene: TRBV21-1
j_gene: TRBJ2-1
abundance: NA

CDR3nt: TGTGCCAGCAGTTACATGGGGGAGGACGAGCAGTACTTC
CDR3aa: CASSYMGEDEQYF
d_gene: NA
v_gene: TRBV6-6
j_gene: TRBJ2-7
abundance: NA

CDR3nt: TGTGCCAGCAGCTTAGAAGGACTCCATACAGATACGCAGTATTTT
CDR3aa: CASSLEGLHTDTQYF
d_gene: NA
v_gene: TRBV7-6
j_gene: TRBJ2-3
abundance: NA

CDR3nt: TGCGCCAGCAGCCAAGATTGGTTGGTACAGATGAACACTGAAGCTTTCTTT
CDR3aa: CASSQDWLVQMNTEAFF
d_gene: NA
v_gene: TRBV4-1
j_gene: TRBJ1-1
abundance: NA

CDR3nt: TGTGCCAGCAGTAATGACAGGGGTGCCAAAGAGACCCAGTACTTC
CDR3aa: CASSNDRGAKETQYF
d_gene: TRBD1
v_gene: TRBV5-4
j_gene: TRBJ2-5
abundance: NA

CDR3nt: TGTGCCAGCAGCCAAAGCCCAGGGCAAGGTGAAAAACTGTTTTTT
CDR3aa: CASSQSPGQGEKLFF
d_gene: NA
v_gene: TRBV2
j_gene: TRBJ1-4
abundance: NA

CDR3nt: TGTGCCAGCAGCTTAGCCAGGAACTATGGCTACACCTTC
CDR3aa: CASSLARNYGYTF
d_gene: NA
v_gene: TRBV7-3
j_gene: TRBJ1-2
abundance: NA

CDR3nt: TGTGCCAGCAGCTTAGAGTCGGGAGGGCTAGGGGAGACCCAGTACTTC
CDR3aa: CASSLESGGLGETQYF
d_gene: TRBD2
v_gene: TRBV7-8
j_gene: TRBJ2-5
abundance: NA

CDR3nt: TGTGCCAGCAGCCCCGGGGGGGATTTTGAAGCTTTCTTT
CDR3aa: CASSPGGDFEAFF
d_gene: NA
v_gene: TRBV11-3
j_gene: TRBJ1-1
abundance: NA

CDR3nt: TGTGCCAGCAGTCTGACAGGGGTCTACGAGCAGTACTTC
CDR3aa: CASSLTGVYEQYF
d_gene: TRBD1
v_gene: TRBV28
j_gene: TRBJ2-7
abundance: few

CDR3nt: TGTGCCAGTCTGGATCCGGGAAGCAATCAGCCCCAGCATTTT
CDR3aa: CASLDPGSNQPQHF
d_gene: NA
v_gene: TRBV19
j_gene: TRBJ1-5
abundance: once

CDR3nt: TGTGCCAGCAGCCCAGGGGTGGTAACCCTCCACTTT
CDR3aa: CASSPGVVTLHF
d_gene: NA
v_gene: TRBV28
j_gene: TRBJ1-6
abundance: NA

CDR3nt: TGTGCCAGCATAATCCAGGGGGTTACCGGGGAGCTGTTTTTT
CDR3aa: CASIIQGVTGELFF
d_gene: TRBD1
v_gene: TRBV6-5
j_gene: TRBJ2-2
abundance: few

CDR3nt: TGTGCCAGCAGCTCAGGGCAAGGGGCCTATGGCTACACCTTC
CDR3aa: CASSSGQGAYGYTF
d_gene: NA
v_gene: TRBV5-5
j_gene: TRBJ1-2
abundance: NA

CDR3nt: TGTGCCAGCAGCCCGCGGGGGTTTCCTAATGAAAAACTGTTTTTT
CDR3aa: CASSPRGFPNEKLFF
d_gene: NA
v_gene: TRBV4-2
j_gene: TRBJ1-4
abundance: once

CDR3nt: TGTGCCAGCTCAAGGCGACTGGACACCTACGAGCAGTACTTC
CDR3aa: CASSRRLDTYEQYF
d_gene: NA
v_gene: TRBV18
j_gene: TRBJ2-7
abundance: NA

CDR3nt: TGTGCCATCAGTGCACAGGGGGAGCAGTACTTC
CDR3aa: CAISAQGEQYF
d_gene: TRBD1
v_gene: TRBV10-3
j_gene: TRBJ2-7
abundance: NA

CDR3nt: TGTGCCAGCAGTTTTCTCGGGACAGAGAACACCGGGGAGCTGTTTTTT
CDR3aa: CASSFLGTENTGELFF
d_gene: TRBD1
v_gene: TRBV2
j_gene: TRBJ2-2
abundance: NA

CDR3nt: TGTGCCAGCAGCTTAGCCCAGACAGGGTATAATTCACCCCTCCACTTT
CDR3aa: CASSLAQTGYNSPLHF
d_gene: TRBD1
v_gene: TRBV7-6
j_gene: TRBJ1-6
abundance: few

CDR3nt: TGCAGCGTAAGGGGGTTACGGACCACAGATACGCAGTATTTT
CDR3aa: CSVRGLRTTDTQYF
d_gene: NA
v_gene: TRBV29-1
j_gene: TRBJ2-3
abundance: few

CDR3nt: TGTGCCTGGAGGGACCCCGGGGGGCCCCAGCATTTT
CDR3aa: CAWRDPGGPQHF
d_gene: NA
v_gene: TRBV30
j_gene: TRBJ1-5
abundance: once

CDR3nt: TGTGCCAGCTCACCAGCCCCGGGAGTCTACAATGAGCAGTTCTTC
CDR3aa: CASSPAPGVYNEQFF
d_gene: NA
v_gene: TRBV18
j_gene: TRBJ2-1
abundance: NA

CDR3nt: TGTGCCAGCAGCCCAGGAGGGAGCGGGGGGGCGAAGACCCAGTACTTC
CDR3aa: CASSPGGSGGAKTQYF
d_gene: TRBD2
v_gene: TRBV11-2
j_gene: TRBJ2-5
abundance: NA

CDR3nt: TGTGCCAGCAGCCTCGGACTAAGCACAGATACGCAGTATTTT
CDR3aa: CASSLGLSTDTQYF
d_gene: NA
v_gene: TRBV7-3
j_gene: TRBJ2-3
abundance: once

CDR3nt: TGTGCCAGCAGCTTACAGCGGGAGAACTACGAGCAGTACTTC
CDR3aa: CASSLQRENYEQYF
d_gene: TRBD2
v_gene: TRBV7-2
j_gene: TRBJ2-7
abundance: NA

CDR3nt: TGTGCCTGGAGTTCTCGGATTGAGGGTCAGCCCCAGCATTTT
CDR3aa: CAWSSRIEGQPQHF
d_gene: NA
v_gene: TRBV30
j_gene: TRBJ1-5
abundance: NA

CDR3nt: TGTGCCAGCAGCTTAGTCGCCCGGGAACTCACAGATACGCAGTATTTT
CDR3aa: CASSLVARELTDTQYF
d_gene: NA
v_gene: TRBV7-8
j_gene: TRBJ2-3
abundance: few

CDR3nt: TGCAGCGTTCATGCAGGGCAAGAGACCCAGTACTTC
CDR3aa: CSVHAGQETQYF
d_gene: NA
v_gene: TRBV29-1
j_gene: TRBJ2-5
abundance: NA

CDR3nt: TGTGCCAGCAGCCAAAGGGGCACCTACGAGCAGTACTTC
CDR3aa: CASSQRGTYEQYF
d_gene: NA
v_gene: TRBV3-1/TRBV3-2
j_gene: TRBJ2-7
abundance: few

CDR3nt: TGTGCCAGCAGCTCGACTAGCGGGAACCAAGAGACCCAGTACTTC
CDR3aa: CASSSTSGNQETQYF
d_gene: TRBD2
v_gene: TRBV7-3
j_gene: TRBJ2-5
abundance: NA

CDR3nt: TGTGCCACCAGTGATACGGGACAGGGTAAAGAGACCCAGTACTTC
CDR3aa: CATSDTGQGKETQYF
d_gene: TRBD1
v_gene: TRBV24-1
j_gene: TRBJ2-5
abundance: NA

CDR3nt: TGCGCCAGCAGCTTGGACGGAGGCGGGTATGGCTACACCTTC
CDR3aa: CASSLDGGGYGYTF
d_gene: NA
v_gene: TRBV5-1
j_gene: TRBJ1-2
abundance: NA

CDR3nt: TGTGCCAGCAAGGAGCGAAACTATGGCCACACCTTC
CDR3aa: CASKERNYGHTF
d_gene: NA
v_gene: TRBV6-5
j_gene: TRBJ1-2
abundance: NA

CDR3nt: TGTGCCAGCAGCTTAGGACAGGACAATCAGCCCCAGCATTTT
CDR3aa: CASSLGQDNQPQHF
d_gene: NA
v_gene: TRBV7-9
j_gene: TRBJ1-5
abundance: NA

CDR3nt: TGTGCCAGCAGTCCTCAGGCACGACAAGAGACCCAGTACTTC
CDR3aa: CASSPQARQETQYF
d_gene: NA
v_gene: TRBV28
j_gene: TRBJ2-5
abundance: NA

CDR3nt: TGTGCCAGCAGCCCCTTTGAGGGTCTCAGAAACTATGGCTACACCTTC
CDR3aa: CASSPFEGLRNYGYTF
d_gene: NA
v_gene: TRBV16
j_gene: TRBJ1-2
abundance: NA

CDR3nt: TGTGCCATCAGTGAGTCGACTCGCAGTCGTTATGGCTACACCTTC
CDR3aa: CAISESTRSRYGYTF
d_gene: NA
v_gene: TRBV10-3
j_gene: TRBJ1-2
abundance: NA

CDR3nt: TGTGCCAGCAGCCCGAGACTCCACCCTCCTAGACAGGGTAGCAATCAGCCCCAGCATTTT
CDR3aa: CASSPRLHPPRQGSNQPQHF
d_gene: TRBD1
v_gene: TRBV7-4
j_gene: TRBJ1-5
abundance: once

CDR3nt: TGCAGCGTAAGGACTAGTCGGTTGGAGACCCAGTACTTC
CDR3aa: CSVRTSRLETQYF
d_gene: TRBD2
v_gene: TRBV29-1
j_gene: TRBJ2-5
abundance: NA

CDR3nt: TGTGCCAGCAGCCAAGAAGGAGCGGAGGATACGCAGTATTTT
CDR3aa: CASSQEGAEDTQYF
d_gene: NA
v_gene: TRBV3-1/TRBV3-2
j_gene: TRBJ2-3
abundance: NA

CDR3nt: TGTGCCAGCAGTTTATACCTCAGGGGGCGCAAGTCGTCTGGGGCCAACGTCCTGACTTTC
CDR3aa: CASSLYLRGRKSSGANVLTF
d_gene: TRBD1
v_gene: TRBV28
j_gene: TRBJ2-6
abundance: NA

CDR3nt: TGCGCCAGCAGCTTGTGGAGCGGGAGCTACGAGCAGTACTTC
CDR3aa: CASSLWSGSYEQYF
d_gene: TRBD2
v_gene: TRBV5-1
j_gene: TRBJ2-7
abundance: once

CDR3nt: TGTGCCTGGAGTGAGGGAATTTATCGGGGCGAGCAGTACTTC
CDR3aa: CAWSEGIYRGEQYF
d_gene: NA
v_gene: TRBV30
j_gene: TRBJ2-7
abundance: NA

CDR3nt: TGTGCCAGCAGCCAAGATAAGGGGGCCAACTTCGACTATGGCTACACCTTC
CDR3aa: CASSQDKGANFDYGYTF
d_gene: TRBD1
v_gene: TRBV4-2
j_gene: TRBJ1-2
abundance: NA

CDR3nt: TGTGCCAGTAGTATAGCTAGCGGGAGTGCAGATACGCAGTATTTT
CDR3aa: CASSIASGSADTQYF
d_gene: TRBD2
v_gene: TRBV19
j_gene: TRBJ2-3
abundance: NA

CDR3nt: TGTGCCAGCAGCTCAGGTTTAGCGGGAGTTGAGACCCAGTACTTC
CDR3aa: CASSSGLAGVETQYF
d_gene: TRBD2
v_gene: TRBV7-8
j_gene: TRBJ2-5
abundance: NA

CDR3nt: TGTGCCAGCAGCTCTATGGGACAGTCTAATGAAAAACTGTTTTTT
CDR3aa: CASSSMGQSNEKLFF
d_gene: TRBD1
v_gene: TRBV7-2
j_gene: TRBJ1-4
abundance: NA

CDR3nt: TGTGCCAGTTCCGGGACTCGCTCCTACGAGCAGTACTTC
CDR3aa: CASSGTRSYEQYF
d_gene: NA
v_gene: TRBV28
j_gene: TRBJ2-7
abundance: NA